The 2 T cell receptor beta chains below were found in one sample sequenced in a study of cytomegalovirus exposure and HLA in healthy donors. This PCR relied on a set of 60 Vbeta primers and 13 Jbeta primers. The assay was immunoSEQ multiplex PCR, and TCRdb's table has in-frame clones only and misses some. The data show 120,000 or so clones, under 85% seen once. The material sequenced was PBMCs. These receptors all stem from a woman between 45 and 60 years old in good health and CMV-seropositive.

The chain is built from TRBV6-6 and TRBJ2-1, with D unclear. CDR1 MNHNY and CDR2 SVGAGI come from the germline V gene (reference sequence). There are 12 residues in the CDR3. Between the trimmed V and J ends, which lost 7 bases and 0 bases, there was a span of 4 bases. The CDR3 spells CASTGSYNEQFF. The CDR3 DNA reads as TGTGCCAGCACAGGCTCCTACAATGAGCAGTTCTTC.

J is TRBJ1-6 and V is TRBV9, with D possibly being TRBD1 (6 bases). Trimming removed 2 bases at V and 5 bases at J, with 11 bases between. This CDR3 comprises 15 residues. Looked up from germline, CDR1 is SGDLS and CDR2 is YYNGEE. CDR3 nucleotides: TGTGCCAGCAGCGTCGCCGGACAGAATAATTCACCCCTCCACTTT. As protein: CASSVAGQNNSPLHF.